The 21 T cell receptor beta chains below come from one sample, sequenced in a study of human T cells and chemical hapten exposure. The time point was: pre-sensitization, week 0. Treatment: therapeutic diphenylcyclopropenone sensitization with weekly scalp DPC. One entry per CDR3 protein results from TCRdb running MiXCR on the RACE reads. The repertoire holds tens of thousands of distinct CDR3 sequences, with approximately 9.8% as singletons. This sample comprised whole blood, obtained in connection with sensitization to the hapten diphenylcyclopropenone (DPC). The receptors were sampled from a woman aged 40 to 50 with alopecia areata. Some clones in this sample may be carry-over from other donors' samples.

The chain carries TRBV10-3 and TRBJ1-5; tentative D call: TRBD1 (5 bases). Looked up from germline, CDR1 is ENHRY and CDR2 is SYGVKD. The V end lost 3 bases, the J end lost 3 bases, and 12 bases lay between the germline ends. CDR3 size: 15 residues. The DNA for the CDR3 is TGTGCCATCAGTGAAGGATCAGGGTTCAATCAGCCCCAGCATTTT. This codes for CAISEGSGFNQPQHF.

Ten or more counts support this clonotype. V and J are TRBV11-1 and TRBJ2-5; D is ambiguous. The CDR3 length is 12 residues. V shed 4 bases and J shed 3 bases, with 6 bases lying between them. Germline CDR1 is SGHAT and CDR2 is FQDESV (reference sequence). The CDR3 loop reads CASSSVKETQYF. The CDR3 nucleotides read TGTGCCAGCAGCTCAGTAAAAGAGACCCAGTACTTC. Complete variable domain (other parts from reference TRBV11-1 and TRBJ2-5): EAEVAQSPRYKITEKSQAVAFWCDPISGHATLYWYRQILGQGPELLVQFQDESVVDDSQLPKDRFSAERLKGVDSTLKIQPAELGDSAMYLCASSSVKETQYFGPGTRLLVL.

At least ten counts were recorded for this clonotype. This sequence joins TRBV20-1 and TRBJ2-2; a possible D gene is TRBD2 (5 bases). The CDR3 totals 11 residues. Per the germline V gene, CDR1 is DFQATT and CDR2 is SNEGSKA (reference sequence). V was shortened by 3 bases and J by 6 bases, with 5 bases between the two germline ends. CDR3 in amino acids: CSAREAGELFF. The CDR3 DNA is TGCAGTGCTAGGGAGGCCGGGGAGCTGTTTTTT.

This rearrangement joins TRBV6-5 to TRBJ2-3; a possible D gene is TRBD2 (6 bases). Per the germline V gene, CDR1 is MNHEY and CDR2 is SVGAGI. The CDR3 runs to 15 residues. Trimming stripped 5 bases from V and 0 bases from J, with 12 bases between. The CDR3 coding sequence is TGTGCCAGCAGTAGAGCGGGCCAAAGCACAGATACGCAGTATTTT. Encoded protein: CASSRAGQSTDTQYF.

This clonotype was seen more than once but under ten times. V usage is TRBV3-1 and J usage is TRBJ2-4, with TRBD1 as a possible D gene (6 bases). This CDR3 comprises 17 residues. Between the trimmed V and J ends, which lost 3 bases and 0 bases, there was a span of 15 bases. Germline-derived CDR1 and CDR2 are LGHDT and YNNKEL (reference sequence). Here the CDR3 reads CASSHIQGILAKNIQYF. The CDR3 DNA reads TGTGCCAGCAGCCACATACAGGGAATCTTAGCCAAAAACATTCAGTACTTC. Full variable domain (rest looked up from reference TRBV3-1 and TRBJ2-4): DTAVSQTPKYLVTQMGNDKSIKCEQNLGHDTMYWYKQDSKKFLKIMFSYNNKELIINETVPNRFSPKSPDKAHLNLHINSLELGDSAVYFCASSHIQGILAKNIQYFGAGTRLSVL.

This clonotype was counted at least ten times. The chain uses TRBV5-1 and TRBJ1-4; TRBD1 might be the D (5 bases). CDR1 is SGHRS and CDR2 is YFSETQ in the germline V gene. Trimming shortened V by 7 bases and J by 0 bases, and 10 bases separated the two germline ends. The CDR3 is 14 amino acids. The CDR3 sequence is CASGRGATNEKLFF. CDR3 DNA sequence: TGCGCCAGCGGTCGAGGGGCAACTAATGAAAAACTGTTTTTT.

This clonotype has more than one count but fewer than ten. V is TRBV4-1 and J is TRBJ2-2, with a tentative D call TRBD2 (5 bases). The CDR3 extends over 16 amino acids. The ends were cut back, 1 base at V and 5 bases at J, with 14 bases in the middle. From germline, CDR1 is MGHRA and CDR2 YSYEKL. CDR3 DNA: TGCGCCAGCAGCCAAGTCTGGGCCGAGGGAACCGGGGAGCTGTTTTTT. This gives the protein CASSQVWAEGTGELFF.

This clonotype was observed at least ten times. The chain has TRBV28 and TRBJ1-5; D is unresolved. With 2 bases removed from V and 6 bases from J, the gap between germline ends came to 11 bases. In germline, CDR1 is MDHEN, CDR2 SYDVKM. The CDR3 runs 14 residues. The CDR3 sequence is CASSLNRGSQPQHF. CDR3 nucleotide sequence: TGTGCCAGCAGTTTAAACCGGGGATCTCAGCCCCAGCATTTT. The full variable domain, with the rest looked up from reference TRBV28 and TRBJ1-5, is DVKVTQSSRYLVKRTGEKVFLECVQDMDHENMFWYRQDPGLGLRLIYFSYDVKMKEKGDIPEGYSVSREKKERFSLILESASTNQTSMYLCASSLNRGSQPQHFGDGTRLSIL.

This clonotype was counted a few times. The chain has TRBV13 and TRBJ2-7; 9 nucleotides agree with TRBD1. Germline V lookup: CDR1 PRHDT, CDR2 FYEKMQ (reference sequence). The junction had 4 bases not matched to a gene; V was cut back by 5 bases and J by 5 bases. There are 13 residues in the CDR3. CDR3 region: CASSRDRDDEQYF. CDR3 bases: TGTGCCAGCAGCCGGGACAGGGACGACGAGCAGTACTTC.

This clonotype was recorded a few times. This chain links TRBV5-6 with TRBJ2-3, with unresolved D. This CDR3 spans 12 amino acids. V lost 5 bases and J 1 base, leaving 5 bases between the germline ends. The germline V gene encodes CDR1 SGHDT and CDR2 YYEEEE. The CDR3 is CASSVGTDTQYF. CDR3 nucleotide sequence: TGTGCCAGCAGTGTTGGCACAGATACGCAGTATTTT.

This clonotype was picked up a small number of times. In DNA, the CDR3 is TGTGCCAGCAGCTCGATAGAGCCAGATACGCAGTATTTT. This gives the protein CASSSIEPDTQYF. The rearrangement joins TRBV7-3 to TRBJ2-3; no clear D. Trimming stripped 4 bases from V and 4 bases from J, with 9 bases between. Germline assignment: CDR1 SGHTA and CDR2 FQGTGA. This CDR3 has 13 residues.

This chain uses TRBV18 with TRBJ2-3, with TRBD1 identical over 7 bases. The CDR3 is 18 amino acids. Looked up from germline, CDR1 is KGHSH and CDR2 is LQKENI. The J segment lost 2 bases and the V segment lost 1 base, leaving 12 bases of the junction unmatched. CDR3 protein: CASSPLPSGQTNTDTQYF. The DNA for the CDR3 is TGTGCCAGCTCACCACTCCCCTCGGGACAGACCAACACAGATACGCAGTATTTT.

V gene TRBV27 combines with J gene TRBJ2-7; perhaps TRBD2 as D (5 bases). Germline-derived CDR1 and CDR2 are MNHEY and SMNVEV (reference sequence). This CDR3 is built from 13 residues. V was trimmed by 2 bases and J by 13 bases, leaving 18 bases between them. DNA of the CDR3: TGTGCCAGCAGTTTACGGCCGTTCGGGAAGGAATACTTC. Its protein product is CASSLRPFGKEYF.

This clonotype was observed a handful of times. The genes are TRBV20-1 and TRBJ2-1; 10 bases line up with TRBD1. The CDR3 contains 14 residues. Per the germline V gene, CDR1 is DFQATT and CDR2 is SNEGSKA (reference sequence). Trimming removed 5 bases from V and 6 bases from J; junction bases left unmatched: 7. The CDR3 nucleotides are TGCAGTGCTCGGGGGACAGGGGTTAGCAATGAGCAGTTCTTC. This encodes CSARGTGVSNEQFF.

The chain links TRBV5-1 to TRBJ2-5; D not resolved. V lost 3 bases to trimming and J lost 2 bases, with 8 bases between them. Germline lookup yields CDR1 SGHRS and CDR2 YFSETQ. This CDR3 contains 13 residues. The CDR3 reads CASSSLEQETQYF. As DNA, the CDR3 is TGCGCCAGCAGCTCTCTAGAACAAGAGACCCAGTACTTC.

Ten or more counts support this clonotype. In DNA form, the CDR3 reads TGTGCCAGCAGCGGGGGGGCGCGCGAGACCCAGTACTTC. It codes for CASSGGARETQYF. The V call is TRBV9, the J call TRBJ2-5; D is perhaps TRBD1 or TRBD2 (6 bases each). CDR1 is SGDLS, CDR2 YYNGEE, per germline. The CDR3 extends over 13 amino acids. V was clipped by 3 bases and J by 5 bases, with 11 bases between them.

This clonotype was counted at least ten times. The gene calls are TRBV20-1 and TRBJ2-7; 11 bases are shared with TRBD2. Germline values: CDR1 DFQATT, CDR2 SNEGSKA (reference sequence). This CDR3 is 15 amino acids long. Trimming at V came to 3 bases and at J to 2 bases, leaving 6 bases not matched to a gene. CDR3 sequence (DNA): TGCAGTGCTAGGGGGGGACTAGCGGAGACCTACGAGCAGTACTTC. Its translation is CSARGGLAETYEQYF.

Only a few counts were recorded for this clonotype. The chain is built from TRBV27 and TRBJ1-1; 9 bases are shared with TRBD1. Germline V gene sequence: CDR1 MNHEY, CDR2 SMNVEV (reference sequence). J lost 4 bases, V lost 6 bases, and 0 bases had no gene match. This CDR3 comprises 12 residues. The CDR3: CASRTGGTEAFF. Written as DNA, the CDR3 is TGTGCCAGCAGGACAGGGGGCACTGAAGCTTTCTTT.

The rearrangement uses TRBV7-8 and TRBJ2-4; D is unresolved. The V end was cut by 3 bases, the J end by 1 base, with 4 bases between. Germline V gene data show CDR1 as SGHVS and CDR2 as FQNEAQ. The CDR3 extends over 13 amino acids. The CDR3 DNA sequence: TGTGCCAGCAGCTTCTTCGCCAAAAACATTCAGTACTTC. This codes for CASSFFAKNIQYF.

The chain carries TRBV7-2 and TRBJ2-3, with 8 nucleotides matching TRBD2. CDR3 length: 15 residues. CDR1 SGHTA and CDR2 FQGNSA come from the germline V gene. The V segment lost 3 bases and the J segment 4 bases; nucleotides outside the gene matches: 6. CDR3 DNA sequence: TGTGCCAGCAGCTTTGGACTAGCTGGGGCAGATACGCAGTATTTT. Its translation: CASSFGLAGADTQYF.

This clonotype was counted at least ten times. The chain links TRBV20-1 to TRBJ1-4; TRBD1 might be the D (6 bases). This CDR3 region has 14 residues. With 6 bases removed from V and 8 bases from J, the gap between germline ends came to 19 bases. The V gene's germline CDR1 is DFQATT and CDR2 SNEGSKA (reference sequence). The CDR3 bases are TGCAGTGCGCGACGGAGGGGGGCCGGCGAAAAACTGTTTTTT. It specifies CSARRRGAGEKLFF.